The 31 T cell receptor beta chains in this list originate from one sample, sequenced in a study of post-analysis software for immune sequencing data. Study-wide results and limits: Patients had higher frequencies than controls of a few TRBV segments, including TRBV5-6, TRBV5-1 and TRBV20-1.

Included in the TCR beta cDNA libraries were unique molecular identifiers. TCRdb reprocessed the PCR reads via MiXCR and lists one record per CDR3 protein. This table has around 260,000 distinct CDR3 sequences, about 38% appearing once. No antigen has been assigned to these receptors. The sequenced sample consisted of blood. The receptors shown here come from a girl under 18 with multiple sclerosis.

V gene TRBV11-2 combines with J gene TRBJ1-1; perhaps TRBD1 as D (5 bases). The germline CDR1 and CDR2 sequences are SGHAT and FQNNGV. Trimming stripped 5 bases from V and 4 bases from J, with 17 bases between. There are 15 residues in the CDR3. This chain's CDR3 is CASSQRGGSVTEAFF. The CDR3 nucleotides are TGTGCCAGCAGCCAAAGGGGAGGATCGGTCACTGAAGCTTTCTTT.

This clonotype was detected only a few times. The rearrangement joins TRBV21-1 to TRBJ1-5. TRBV21-1 corresponds to a pseudogene. This CDR3 has 17 amino acids. CDR3 residues: CASPGGVFVFGNQPQHF. Here the CDR3 DNA reads TGTGCCAGCCCGGGAGGGGTTTTCGTATTTGGCAATCAGCCCCAGCATTTT.

This clonotype occurred many times. The rearrangement links TRBV19 to TRBJ2-6; D is ambiguous. CDR3 length: 14 residues. V was shortened by 4 bases and J by 4 bases, with 8 bases between the two germline ends. Germline lookup yields CDR1 LNHDA and CDR2 SQIVND (reference sequence). This CDR3 is CASSKSDGANVLTF. DNA of the CDR3: TGTGCCAGTAGTAAAAGTGACGGGGCCAACGTCCTGACTTTC.

The rearrangement joins TRBV28 to TRBJ2-2, with 7 bases that match TRBD2. In germline, CDR1 is MDHEN, CDR2 SYDVKM. This CDR3 comprises 14 residues. V trimming: 6 bases; J trimming: 7 bases; junction bases outside the gene matches: 8. CDR3 residues: CASRGGDRDGELFF. The CDR3 coding sequence is TGTGCCAGCAGGGGAGGGGATCGTGACGGGGAGCTGTTTTTT.

This clonotype was seen at least ten times. V gene TRBV5-1 combines with J gene TRBJ2-1, with 7 bases that match TRBD2. V was pared by 1 base and J by 7 bases, with 5 bases of the junction left unmatched. This CDR3 has 14 residues. Germline V gives CDR1 SGHRS, CDR2 YFSETQ. CDR3 sequence (DNA): TGCGCCAGCAGCTTGCTAGCGGACGGAAATGAGCAGTTCTTC. It encodes CASSLLADGNEQFF.

The chain carries TRBV7-2 and TRBJ2-5; D ambiguous. The CDR3 length is 14 residues. V was shortened by 2 bases and J by 3 bases, with 10 bases between the two germline ends. The germline CDR1 and CDR2 sequences are SGHTA and FQGNSA. CDR3 sequence: CASSLSQIEETQYF. In DNA form, the CDR3 reads TGTGCCAGCAGCTTATCTCAGATAGAAGAGACCCAGTACTTC.

The genes are TRBV6-2 or TRBV6-3 and TRBJ1-5, with a possible D match to TRBD1 (6 bases). The ends were cut back, 6 bases at V and 2 bases at J, with 17 bases in the middle. Germline V gene lookup returns CDR1 MNHEY and CDR2 SVGEGT. The CDR3 spans 16 residues. The CDR3 DNA is TGTGCCAGCAGCCCGAGATCGAGGGGGGGCAATCAGCCCCAGCATTTT. This translates into CASSPRSRGGNQPQHF.

This clonotype was detected only a few times. This could be a read error, since a much larger clone is one nucleotide away. V and J are TRBV29-1 and TRBJ2-1; D assignment may be TRBD1 or TRBD2 (6 bases each). The CDR3 runs 12 residues. Looked up from germline, CDR1 is SQVTM and CDR2 is ANQGSEA. The CDR3: CNQGGNSNEQFF. For the CDR3, the DNA is TGCAACCAAGGGGGGAATAGCAATGAGCAGTTCTTC.

A note on this clonotype: One end of the junction varies from germline; a read error may be responsible. The chain carries TRBV20-1 and TRBJ2-6; D is possibly TRBD1 (5 bases). The germline CDR1 and CDR2 sequences are DFQATT and SNEGSKA (reference sequence). The length of the CDR3 is 18 residues. The CDR3 region is CSARDHRYKNSGANVRTF. Here the CDR3 DNA reads TGCAGTGCTAGAGATCACCGGTACAAGAACTCTGGGGCCAACGTCCGGACTTTC.

Notes on this clonotype: This may be a read error, as it is one base from a much larger clone. Because it lacks the conserved phenylalanine or tryptophan at the end, this CDR3 is likely a read error. The DNA of the CDR3 is TGTGCCAGCAGTGAATCGGAAACTAGCGGGAGACATGAGCAGTTCGTC. This codes for CASSESETSGRHEQFV. The chain couples TRBV25-1 to TRBJ2-1; TRBD2 agrees at 11 bases. V lost 1 base to trimming and J lost 8 bases; unmatched junction nucleotides: 7. Germline values: CDR1 MGHDK, CDR2 SYGVNS. This CDR3 has 16 residues.

This clonotype was counted ten times or more. This chain uses TRBV20-1 with TRBJ1-2, with D possibly TRBD1 on 5 matching bases. This CDR3 spans 11 amino acids. CDR1 DFQATT and CDR2 SNEGSKA come from the germline V gene (reference sequence). V was trimmed by 8 bases and J by 4 bases, leaving 11 bases between them. DNA of the CDR3: TGCAGTCTGACAGATTCCTATGGCTACACCTTC. Its protein product is CSLTDSYGYTF.

Concerning this clonotype itself: A single base separates this from a much larger clone, so it may be a read error. The J gene is TRBJ2-3, the V gene TRBV6-4; tentative D call: TRBD2 (6 bases). The CDR3 contains 14 residues. Between the trimmed V and J ends, which lost 3 bases and 4 bases, there was a span of 11 bases. Per germline, CDR1 MRHNA and CDR2 SNTAGT. The CDR3 here is CASSERPGADTQYF. In DNA form, the CDR3 reads TGTGCCAGCAGTGAGAGGCCGGGGGCAGATACGCAGTATTTT.

This clonotype occurred many times. The chain joins TRBV15 to TRBJ2-1; D unclear. V lost 3 bases to trimming and J lost 7 bases, with 10 bases between them. This CDR3 region has 13 residues. Germline CDR1 LNHNV, CDR2 YYDKDF (reference sequence). The CDR3 loop reads CATSSDDWNEQFF. In nucleotides, the CDR3 is TGTGCCACCAGCAGTGACGACTGGAATGAGCAGTTCTTC.

This clonotype was counted between two and nine times. The chain uses TRBV7-2 and TRBJ1-3; D unclear. There are 13 residues in the CDR3. V gave up 3 bases and J gave up 4 bases, with 7 bases separating them. Per the germline V gene, CDR1 is SGHTA and CDR2 is FQGNSA. The CDR3 bases are TGTGCCAGCAGCTTGTACCGCGGAAACACCATATATTTT. Residues: CASSLYRGNTIYF. The full variable domain, its missing parts supplied by reference TRBV7-2 and TRBJ1-3, is GAGVSQSPSNKVTEKGKDVELRCDPISGHTALYWYRQSLGQGLEFLIYFQGNSAPDKSGLPSDRFSAERTGGSVSTLTIQRTQQEDSAVYLCASSLYRGNTIYFGEGSWLTVV.

A note on this clonotype: With a much larger clone just one base away, this may be a read error. This rearrangement joins TRBV3-1 to TRBJ2-1, with 15 bases fitting TRBD2. Germline V CDR1 and CDR2: LGHDT, YNNKEL (reference sequence). The CDR3 covers 19 residues. The CDR3 protein is CVSSLLPGLAGGSYNEQFF. The DNA of the CDR3 is TGTGTCAGCAGCCTACTCCCGGGACTAGCGGGGGGCTCCTACAATGAGCAGTTCTTC.

The rearrangement links TRBV10-3 to TRBJ2-1; TRBD2 aligns across 7 bases. Germline V gives CDR1 ENHRY, CDR2 SYGVKD. After removal of 7 bases from V and 2 bases from J, the junction contained 2 bases not matched to a gene. The CDR3 is made up of 13 amino acids. The CDR3 protein is CAITREAYNEQFF. The CDR3 bases are TGTGCCATCACCCGGGAGGCCTACAATGAGCAGTTCTTC.

This clonotype was counted ten times or more. V usage is TRBV6-1 and J usage is TRBJ1-5; D may be TRBD1 (6 bases). This CDR3 contains 17 residues. Trimming removed 1 base from V and 0 bases from J, with 13 bases in between. CDR1 is MNHNS, CDR2 SASEGT, per germline. The DNA of the CDR3 is TGTGCCAGCAGTGAAGGGGGGAGGGGGGTTAGCAATCAGCCCCAGCATTTT. Translation: CASSEGGRGVSNQPQHF.

This clonotype was detected ten times or more. This chain uses TRBV4-1 with TRBJ1-1; D is uncertain. Germline assignment: CDR1 MGHRA and CDR2 YSYEKL. V lost 1 base and J 2 bases, leaving 8 bases between the germline ends. This CDR3 has 14 amino acids. The CDR3 DNA sequence: TGCGCCAGCAGCCAAGGGACCCTAAACACTGAAGCTTTCTTT. Translation gives CASSQGTLNTEAFF.

In this sample, this clonotype turned up a few times. CDR3 protein: CASSSGTINQPQHF. As DNA, the CDR3 is TGTGCCAGCAGCTCCGGGACAATCAATCAGCCCCAGCATTTT. The chain is built from TRBV3-1 and TRBJ1-5, with D perhaps matching TRBD1 (6 bases). Trimming cost V 5 bases and J 3 bases, with 11 bases left between them. Germline V gene data show CDR1 as LGHDT and CDR2 as YNNKEL (reference sequence). This CDR3 has 14 residues.

This clonotype appeared many times. The V call is TRBV5-1, the J call TRBJ1-4, with D perhaps matching TRBD1 (6 bases). Between the trimmed V and J ends, which lost 0 bases and 5 bases, there was a span of 11 bases. Germline V gene data show CDR1 as SGHRS and CDR2 as YFSETQ. The CDR3 extends over 15 amino acids. The CDR3 DNA sequence: TGCGCCAGCAGCTTGGCAGGGGAGCGGAATGAAAAACTGTTTTTT. It codes for CASSLAGERNEKLFF.

This clonotype has a handful of counts. A much larger clone sits a single nucleotide away, making a read error possible. The genes are TRBV13 and TRBJ1-2; D ambiguous. The CDR3 is 13 amino acids. Germline CDR1 PRHDT, CDR2 FYEKMQ (reference sequence). The CDR3 nucleotides read TGTGCCAGCAGCTCGACACTGCTCTATGGCTACATCTTC. The encoded protein is CASSSTLLYGYIF.

Turning to this clonotype: A much larger clone differs by one base, so this may be a read error. This chain's CDR3 is CAMRVYTDTQYF. CDR3 coding DNA: TGTGCCATGAGGGTATACACAGATACGCAGTATTTT. This chain uses TRBV12-3 or TRBV12-4 with TRBJ2-3; D is possibly TRBD2 (5 bases). The CDR3 is 12 amino acids. Trimming took 10 bases from V and 2 from J, leaving 10 bases between them.

This clonotype was counted a single time. A much larger clone lies one base from this, so it may be a read error. The gene calls are TRBV6-1 and TRBJ1-5; D uncertain. The CDR3 runs 11 residues. Per the germline V gene, CDR1 is MNHNS and CDR2 is SASEGT. Trimming pared 4 bases from V and 8 bases from J, leaving 6 bases between. CDR3 sequence (DNA): TGTGCCAGCAGTGGAGAGGAGCCCCAGCATTTT. This encodes CASSGEEPQHF.

This clonotype was seen only a few times. Here the CDR3 reads CASSTIYRVEDNSPLHF. The DNA of the CDR3 is TGCGCCAGCAGTACGATTTACAGGGTCGAGGATAATTCACCCCTCCACTTT. The chain joins TRBV5-1 to TRBJ1-6, with D tentatively TRBD1 (6 bases). The length of the CDR3 is 17 residues. Trimming removed 5 bases from V and 5 bases from J, with 20 bases in between. Germline V gives CDR1 SGHRS, CDR2 YFSETQ. The full variable domain, with the rest looked up from reference TRBV5-1 and TRBJ1-6, is KAGVTQTPRYLIKTRGQQVTLSCSPISGHRSVSWYQQTPGQGLQFLFEYFSETQRNKGNFPGRFSGRQFSNSRSEMNVSTLELGDSALYLCASSTIYRVEDNSPLHFGNGTRLTVT.

This clonotype appeared a few times. V gene TRBV27 combines with J gene TRBJ2-2; 8 nucleotides agree with TRBD1. Per the germline V gene, CDR1 is MNHEY and CDR2 is SMNVEV (reference sequence). V shed 3 bases, J shed 4 bases, and the junction held 7 bases outside the gene matches. The CDR3 consists of 16 residues. CDR3 sequence: CASSFWQGAGTGELFF. CDR3 DNA: TGTGCCAGCAGTTTTTGGCAGGGGGCTGGCACCGGGGAGCTGTTTTTT.

The rearrangement links TRBV11-2 to TRBJ1-1, with 7 positions matching TRBD1. The V gene's germline CDR1 is SGHAT and CDR2 FQNNGV. The CDR3 runs to 14 residues. J lost 1 base, V lost 3 bases, and 2 bases had no gene match. CDR3 residues: CASSFRTGNTEAFF. The CDR3 DNA is TGTGCCAGCAGCTTCAGGACAGGGAACACTGAAGCTTTCTTT.

The rearrangement joins TRBV5-1 to TRBJ2-3, with D perhaps TRBD2 (5 bases). The CDR3 is 15 residues long. Germline V gene lookup returns CDR1 SGHRS and CDR2 YFSETQ. Trimming took 6 bases from V and 5 from J, leaving 19 bases between them. CDR3 bases: TGCGCCAGCACCCGGGGAGTCCACGGCAAAGATACGCAGTATTTT. Its translation: CASTRGVHGKDTQYF.

This clonotype was picked up many times. The rearrangement joins TRBV25-1 to TRBJ2-4, with 9 nucleotides matching TRBD1. Looked up from germline, CDR1 is MGHDK and CDR2 is SYGVNS. The CDR3 is 15 amino acids. The ends lost 8 bases at V and 8 bases at J; junction bases unmatched: 13. The CDR3 protein is CASSRRDREEDIQYF. CDR3 DNA: TGTGCCAGCTCCCGCCGGGACAGGGAAGAGGACATTCAGTACTTC.

Concerning this clonotype: A much larger clone differs from this one at a single base, so this may be a read error. The chain combines TRBV18 with TRBJ2-1, with 8 positions matching TRBD1. This CDR3 spans 11 amino acids. The V gene end was trimmed by 3 bases and the J gene end by 14 bases; junction bases not matched to a gene: 3. CDR1 is KGHSH, CDR2 LQKENI, per germline. CDR3 residues: CASSPGTGEFF. DNA for the CDR3: TGTGCCAGCTCACCCGGGACAGGCGAGTTCTTC.

J is TRBJ2-2 and V is TRBV19; D possibly corresponds to TRBD1 (5 bases). This CDR3 has 14 amino acids. V was shortened by 5 bases and J by 5 bases, with 12 bases between the two germline ends. Per the germline V gene, CDR1 is LNHDA and CDR2 is SQIVND (reference sequence). This chain's CDR3 is CASSFARGTGELFF. The CDR3 DNA sequence: TGTGCCAGTAGTTTTGCTAGGGGAACCGGGGAGCTGTTTTTT.

Worth noting for this clonotype: This sequence may be a read error, since a much larger clone differs from it by one base. V is TRBV3-1 and J is TRBJ2-5; TRBD2 matches at 8 bases. Germline CDR1 is LGHDT and CDR2 is YNNKEL (reference sequence). The trim removed 4 bases at V and 7 bases at J, leaving 11 bases unmatched. The CDR3 is 15 amino acids. Here the CDR3 DNA reads TGTGCCAGCAGCCGAAATAGCGGGATGTTACGGACCCAGTACTTC. Its protein product is CASSRNSGMLRTQYF.